Below are 9 T cell receptor beta chains sequenced from a single sample in a study of blood T cell repertoires in COVID-19. Profiling relied on immunoSEQ multiplex PCR, and the TCRdb table lists in-frame clones only, not all of them. The repertoire holds roughly 49,000 clones, with about 83% as singletons. Sequences were obtained from peripheral blood. The source is a man in his forties with acute or convalescent COVID-19.

V and J are TRBV10-3 and TRBJ1-5; 7 nucleotides agree with TRBD1. Trimming at V came to 8 bases and at J to 2 bases, leaving 12 bases not matched to a gene. Germline V gene sequence: CDR1 ENHRY, CDR2 SYGVKD. There are 16 residues in the CDR3. The CDR3 sequence: CAISAENRGGNQPQHF. Written as DNA, the CDR3 is TGTGCCATCTCTGCCGAAAACAGGGGCGGCAATCAGCCCCAGCATTTT.

The chain joins TRBV10-1 to TRBJ1-5, with a possible D match to TRBD1 (5 bases). This CDR3 has 13 residues. Per the germline V gene, CDR1 is WNHNN and CDR2 is SYGVQD (reference sequence). Trimming pared 5 bases from V and 2 bases from J, leaving 7 bases between. CDR3 bases: TGCGCCAGCAGTAAAGGGGGCAATCAGCCCCAGCATTTT. Its protein product is CASSKGGNQPQHF.

The rearrangement uses TRBV2 and TRBJ2-7; tentative D call: TRBD1 (6 bases). Trimming took off 6 bases at V and 1 base at J, with 10 bases between the two ends. The germline V gene encodes CDR1 SNHLY and CDR2 FYNNEI. CDR3 size: 13 residues. DNA of the CDR3: TGTGCCAGCAGCCAGGACAGATCCTACGAGCAGTACTTC. Its protein is CASSQDRSYEQYF.

The chain employs TRBV9 and TRBJ1-4, with D perhaps matching TRBD1 (6 bases). CDR1 and CDR2 (germline): SGDLS, YYNGEE. The CDR3 contains 15 residues. V was cut by 3 bases and J by 7 bases, with 16 bases left in between. The CDR3, as DNA: TGTGCCAGCAGCGCCACAGGGCTTAGAGGTGAAAAACTGTTTTTT. Translating gives CASSATGLRGEKLFF. Full variable domain (remainder filled in from reference TRBV9 and TRBJ1-4): DSGVTQTPKHLITATGQRVTLRCSPRSGDLSVYWYQQSLDQGLQFLIQYYNGEERAKGNILERFSAQQFPDLHSELNLSSLELGDSALYFCASSATGLRGEKLFFGSGTQLSVL.

This clone was recorded only once. The rearrangement uses TRBV7-2 and TRBJ1-2, with a weak D call TRBD1 (6 bases). The CDR3 runs 15 residues. Deletions cut 4 bases from V and 4 bases from J, with 16 bases between. The germline CDR1 and CDR2 sequences are SGHTA and FQGNSA. The chain's CDR3 is CASSSPTGSRYGYTF. CDR3 sequence (DNA): TGTGCCAGCAGCTCCCCGACAGGTTCCCGCTATGGCTACACCTTC.

V gene TRBV19 combines with J gene TRBJ1-1; D possibly corresponds to TRBD1 (5 bases). Germline V gene data show CDR1 as LNHDA and CDR2 as SQIVND (reference sequence). This CDR3 spans 16 amino acids. The V end was cut by 7 bases, the J end by 2 bases, with 20 bases between. The CDR3, as DNA: TGTGCCAGTACCTTAGGGAAAAGGGGTTCTAACACTGAAGCTTTCTTT. Protein sequence: CASTLGKRGSNTEAFF. The variable domain in full, completed from reference TRBV19 and TRBJ1-1, reads DGGITQSPKYLFRKEGQNVTLSCEQNLNHDAMYWYRQDPGQGLRLIYYSQIVNDFQKGDIAEGYSVSREKKESFPLTVTSAQKNPTAFYLCASTLGKRGSNTEAFFGQGTRLTVV.

The chain joins TRBV5-1 to TRBJ2-3; TRBD2 matches at 8 bases. CDR1 is SGHRS, CDR2 YFSETQ, per germline. V trimming: 0 bases; J trimming: 4 bases; junction bases outside the gene matches: 10. The CDR3 has 17 residues. In DNA, the CDR3 is TGCGCCAGCAGCTTGGCATCGCTAGCGGGTGGGGCAGATACGCAGTATTTT. It yields the protein CASSLASLAGGADTQYF.

For the CDR3, the DNA is TGTGCCAGCAGCTCCGGACAGGGGGCGAGGTCACCCCTCCACTTT. Its protein is CASSSGQGARSPLHF. The chain is built from TRBV14 and TRBJ1-6, with 11 bases matching TRBD1. CDR3 length equals 15 residues. Trimming took 5 bases from V and 10 from J; bases not matched to a gene: 7. Germline V lookup: CDR1 SGHDN, CDR2 FVKESK.

This clone came up a few times. The CDR3 protein is CASRTHGLNYGYTF. CDR3 DNA sequence: TGTGCCAGCAGAACCCACGGTCTTAACTATGGCTACACCTTC. V gene TRBV28 combines with J gene TRBJ1-2; D gene unclear. V lost 6 bases and J 1 base, leaving 12 bases between the germline ends. Germline V gives CDR1 MDHEN, CDR2 SYDVKM. CDR3 length: 14 residues.